This T cell receptor beta chain is drawn from a study of response to subunit inactivated influenza vaccine. Study outcomes and limitations: Researchers suggested that each seasonal influenza vaccination recruits few new T cells.

To note about this clonotype: Its specificity is unknown.

The CDR3 contains 14 residues. From germline, CDR1 is SNHLY and CDR2 FYNNEI. V was pared by 0 bases and J by 4 bases, with 6 bases between. TCRdb independently ran MiXCR on the RT-PCR reads; one entry per CDR3 protein. The sample carries over 750,000 distinct CDR3 sequences, 21% recorded once. The chain recombines TRBV2 with TRBJ2-2; D is undetermined. The clonotype comes from a man aged 50-60 years who received an inactivated influenza vaccine. Sequencing used PBMCs from blood, obtained around 5 days after vaccination. This CDR3 is CASSEASTTGELFF. Here the CDR3 DNA reads TGTGCCAGCAGTGAAGCATCAACCACCGGGGAGCTGTTTTTT.